The T cell receptor beta chain under discussion was sequenced for a study of cytomegalovirus exposure and HLA in healthy donors. Healthy bone marrow donors made up the cohort. The V and J ends lost 8 bases and 4 bases, in that order; junction bases with no gene match: 6. The CDR3 is 14 amino acids. From germline, CDR1 is ENHRY and CDR2 SYGVKD. This clone was counted a few times. Use of 60 Vbeta and 13 Jbeta primers characterized the PCR. TCRdb keeps only in-frame clones here, not all; method: immunoSEQ multiplex PCR. The sample gives around 180,000 clones, roughly 80% of which show up once; 2.4% is in the top ten.

What was sequenced was PBMCs. The TCR was taken from a male donor in good health and CMV-seronegative. The gene calls are TRBV10-3 and TRBJ1-1; 11 bases are a match to TRBD1. In DNA form, the CDR3 reads TGTGCCATCTGGCCGGGACAGGGGGGCACTGAAGCTTTCTTT. It encodes CAIWPGQGGTEAFF.